This TCR beta chain is from a study of T-cell reconstitution after alpha-beta-depleted transplantation in children. Unique molecular identifiers tagged the TCRbeta library. From the PCR reads, TCRdb called clonotypes with MiXCR, one entry per CDR3 protein. The sample records some 530,000 distinct CDR3 sequences, approximately 12% being singletons. Germline V lookup: CDR1 SGHTA, CDR2 FQGNSA. CDR3 length equals 12 residues. Trimming removed 4 bases from V and 4 bases from J, with 7 bases in between. This chain joins TRBV7-2 and TRBJ2-5; no reliable D call. The sample consisted of PBMCs from the stem cell graft donor, taken from the stem cell graft. This receptor was taken from a human donor who donated a stem cell graft to a child with combined immunodeficiency. CDR3: CASSYAAETQYF. The CDR3 nucleotides read TGTGCCAGCAGCTATGCAGCAGAGACCCAGTACTTC.